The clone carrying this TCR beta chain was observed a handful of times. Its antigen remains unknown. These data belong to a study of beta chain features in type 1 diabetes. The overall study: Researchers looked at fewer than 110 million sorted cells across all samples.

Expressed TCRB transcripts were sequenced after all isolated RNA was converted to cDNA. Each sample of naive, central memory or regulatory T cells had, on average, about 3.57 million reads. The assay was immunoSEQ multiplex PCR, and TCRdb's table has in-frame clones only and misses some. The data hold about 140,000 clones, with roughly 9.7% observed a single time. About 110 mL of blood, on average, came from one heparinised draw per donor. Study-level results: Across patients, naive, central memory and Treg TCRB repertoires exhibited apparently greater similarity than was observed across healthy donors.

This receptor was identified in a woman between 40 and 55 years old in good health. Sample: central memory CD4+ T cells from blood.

The chain's CDR3 is CASSLDGGADTQYF. CDR3 coding DNA: TGCGCCAGCAGCTTGGACGGGGGGGCCGATACGCAGTATTTT. The rearrangement joins TRBV5-1 to TRBJ2-3, with TRBD2 matching 8 bases. Germline V CDR1 and CDR2: SGHRS, YFSETQ. CDR3 size: 14 residues. J lost 6 bases, V lost 0 bases, and 3 bases had no gene match.